The 18 T cell receptor beta chains below come from one sample, sequenced in a study of cytomegalovirus exposure and HLA in healthy donors. Primers included in the PCR were 60 Vbeta and 13 Jbeta primers. Sequencing used immunoSEQ multiplex PCR; TCRdb keeps in-frame clones, though not all of them. The sample shows about 120,000 clones, more than 65% of them seen only once. The sample was PBMCs. The receptors originated from a young woman in good health and CMV-seronegative.

This chain links TRBV4-3 with TRBJ1-4; D may be TRBD1 (6 bases). CDR3 length: 16 amino acids. Trimming cost V 4 bases and J 7 bases, with 19 bases left between them. Germline V CDR1 and CDR2: LGHNA, YSLEER. As DNA, the CDR3 is TGCGCCAGCAGCCCCTGGTGGGGGGGGACAAGTGAAAAACTGTTTTTT. Amino acid sequence: CASSPWWGGTSEKLFF.

The J gene is TRBJ2-5, the V gene TRBV7-2; D is unclear. The germline CDR1 and CDR2 sequences are SGHTA and FQGNSA. Trimming took off 6 bases at V and 4 bases at J, with 15 bases between the two ends. The CDR3 covers 14 residues. The CDR3 protein is CASSRGLYPETQYF. The DNA for the CDR3 is TGTGCCAGCAGTCGAGGCCTTTACCCAGAGACCCAGTACTTC.

V usage is TRBV19 and J usage is TRBJ1-1, with 8 positions matching TRBD1. V shed 3 bases and J 2 bases; nucleotides not matched to a gene: 2. CDR1 is LNHDA, CDR2 SQIVND, per germline (reference sequence). This CDR3 region has 14 residues. Here the CDR3 DNA reads TGTGCCAGTAGTATCCCAGGGGGCAACACTGAAGCTTTCTTT. As protein: CASSIPGGNTEAFF. The full variable domain, its missing parts supplied by reference TRBV19 and TRBJ1-1, is DGGITQSPKYLFRKEGQNVTLSCEQNLNHDAMYWYRQDPGQGLRLIYYSQIVNDFQKGDIAEGYSVSREKKESFPLTVTSAQKNPTAFYLCASSIPGGNTEAFFGQGTRLTVV.

The sample holds one count of this clone. The rearrangement links TRBV5-1 to TRBJ1-2; D perhaps matches TRBD1 (6 bases). The V gene lost 4 bases and the J gene lost 2 bases, with 15 bases spanning the gap. Germline CDR1 SGHRS, CDR2 YFSETQ. This CDR3 spans 15 amino acids. CDR3 sequence: CASSPGGRLNYGYTF. The CDR3 DNA sequence: TGCGCCAGCAGCCCGGGGGGGCGTTTGAACTATGGCTACACCTTC.

V gene TRBV2 combines with J gene TRBJ2-1; TRBD2 agrees at 8 bases. Per germline, CDR1 SNHLY and CDR2 FYNNEI. The junction had 5 bases not matched to a gene; V was cut back by 5 bases and J by 2 bases. This CDR3 contains 15 residues. CDR3 nucleotides: TGTGCCAGCAGTCCGGGACTAGTTACCTACAATGAGCAGTTCTTC. It codes for CASSPGLVTYNEQFF.

The genes are TRBV6-1 and TRBJ1-5; a possible D gene is TRBD1 (6 bases). Germline CDR1 MNHNS, CDR2 SASEGT. V dropped 5 bases and J dropped 4 bases, with 12 bases sitting between them. There are 14 residues in the CDR3. The CDR3 DNA follows: TGTGCCAGCAGTATACAGGGTAGGAATCAGCCCCAGCATTTT. It encodes CASSIQGRNQPQHF.

In its sample, this clone was seen once. The CDR3 is CASSTGMSTEAFF. The CDR3 DNA is TGCGCCAGCAGTACAGGGATGAGCACTGAAGCTTTCTTT. The V gene is TRBV10-1, the J gene TRBJ1-1; tentative D call: TRBD1 (6 bases). The CDR3 has 13 residues. Per germline, CDR1 WNHNN and CDR2 SYGVQD (reference sequence). Trimming left V 5 bases short and J 4 bases short, with 11 bases between.

This chain connects TRBV7-9 to TRBJ1-2; D is ambiguous. The CDR3 runs 15 residues. V lost 5 bases, J lost 6 bases, and 19 bases lay in between. In germline, CDR1 is SEHNR, CDR2 FQNEAQ (reference sequence). The CDR3 DNA sequence: TGTGCCAGCAGCCCCCCTCCCCCCAGGATGGATGGCTACACCTTC. Its translation is CASSPPPPRMDGYTF.

V usage is TRBV5-4 and J usage is TRBJ2-7, with 9 bases aligning to TRBD2. Germline V gives CDR1 SGHNT, CDR2 YYREEE (reference sequence). There are 15 residues in the CDR3. The ends lost 0 bases at V and 7 bases at J; junction bases unmatched: 8. Written as DNA, the CDR3 is TGTGCCAGCAGCTTGGGCTCGGGACTAGCAAGGGAGCAGTACTTC. Its translation: CASSLGSGLAREQYF.

This clone was detected only a few times. The chain combines TRBV21-1 with TRBJ2-5; TRBD1, the table's D call, lacks a check against the DNA. TRBV21-1 is flagged as a pseudogene. There are 15 residues in the CDR3. CDR3 protein: CASSRKTGPEETQYF. CDR3 bases: TGTGCCAGCAGCAGGAAGACAGGGCCCGAAGAGACCCAGTACTTC.

The rearrangement joins TRBV11-2 to TRBJ1-6, with no clear D. The CDR3 is made up of 14 amino acids. The V end was cut by 6 bases, the J end by 7 bases, with 13 bases between. Germline V gives CDR1 SGHAT, CDR2 FQNNGV. The CDR3 DNA follows: TGTGCCAGCAGTCAAGTTGAGGGCAATTCACCCCTCCACTTT. Translating it yields CASSQVEGNSPLHF.

The rearrangement joins TRBV2 to TRBJ1-1; D not resolved. This CDR3 is 14 amino acids long. Germline loops: CDR1 SNHLY, CDR2 FYNNEI. Trimming stripped 2 bases from V and 1 base from J, with 8 bases between. The CDR3 loop is CASSESGPNTEAFF. The CDR3 nucleotides are TGTGCCAGCAGTGAAAGCGGCCCGAACACTGAAGCTTTCTTT.

V and J are TRBV4-2 and TRBJ1-5; no reliable D call. Germline loops: CDR1 LGHNA, CDR2 YNFKEQ. Trimming took off 1 base at V and 0 bases at J, with 16 bases between the two ends. The CDR3 covers 18 residues. The CDR3 sequence is CASSQAVGVEVSNQPQHF. In DNA, the CDR3 is TGTGCCAGCAGCCAAGCCGTCGGAGTGGAAGTTAGCAATCAGCCCCAGCATTTT.

The gene calls are TRBV5-5 and TRBJ1-1, with D unresolved. The CDR3 runs to 16 residues. Germline CDR1 SGHKS, CDR2 YYEKEE (reference sequence). Deletions cut 0 bases from V and 0 bases from J, with 12 bases between. The CDR3, as DNA: TGTGCCAGCAGCTTGGGGGTGTTCGGGGTGAACACTGAAGCTTTCTTT. Protein: CASSLGVFGVNTEAFF.

This clone was seen only a few times. This chain connects TRBV6-1 to TRBJ1-6; 9 bases are shared with TRBD1. With 6 bases clipped from V and 9 bases from J, the junction kept 9 bases outside the gene matches. Germline CDR1 is MNHNS and CDR2 is SASEGT. This CDR3 contains 15 residues. CDR3 sequence reads: CASRLDRGESSPLHF. The CDR3 DNA follows: TGTGCCAGCAGACTCGACAGGGGGGAAAGTTCACCCCTCCACTTT.

V is TRBV5-1 and J is TRBJ2-5, with D perhaps matching TRBD1 (7 bases). With 0 bases removed from V and 6 bases from J, the gap between germline ends came to 36 bases. CDR1 SGHRS and CDR2 YFSETQ come from the germline V gene. This CDR3 region has 22 residues. CDR3 sequence (DNA): TGCGCCAGCAGCTTGGAGGGCCATCGACGGGGTTTGGCCCTACAGGGGAGGAAGACCCAGTACTTC. It specifies CASSLEGHRRGLALQGRKTQYF. The full variable domain, with the rest looked up from reference TRBV5-1 and TRBJ2-5, is KAGVTQTPRYLIKTRGQQVTLSCSPISGHRSVSWYQQTPGQGLQFLFEYFSETQRNKGNFPGRFSGRQFSNSRSEMNVSTLELGDSALYLCASSLEGHRRGLALQGRKTQYFGPGTRLLVL.

Notes on this clone: At one end, the junction sequence differs from germline, possibly due to a read error. This rearrangement joins TRBV7-9 to TRBJ2-5; D call uncertain. From germline, CDR1 is SEHNR and CDR2 FQNEAQ (reference sequence). This CDR3 region has 8 residues. CDR3 in DNA: TGTGCCAGCAGCTTCCCCGACTTC. It is translated as CASSFPDF.

The chain recombines TRBV7-2 with TRBJ2-1; 9 positions match TRBD1. The CDR3 is 15 amino acids. Trimming cost V 2 bases and J 7 bases; bases outside gene matches: 6. Germline loops: CDR1 SGHTA, CDR2 FQGNSA. The CDR3 region has the DNA TGTGCCAGCAGCTTAATGGGACAGGGTCTTAATGAGCAGTTCTTC. Residues: CASSLMGQGLNEQFF.